Below are 10 T cell receptor beta chains sequenced from a single sample in a study of T cell changes during pregnancy in multiple sclerosis. Libraries were prepared by immunoSEQ multiplex PCR; TCRdb keeps only in-frame clonotypes and omits some of them. The sample yields tens of thousands of clones, about 94% seen once. Specimen: CD8+ T cells from peripheral blood mononuclear cells, collected after pregnancy. The receptor source for this set is a female donor with multiple sclerosis, enrolled in a pregnancy study.

The V and J genes are TRBV4-3 and TRBJ2-5, with D perhaps TRBD2 (6 bases). Deletions cut 0 bases from V and 4 bases from J, with 9 bases between. This CDR3 is built from 14 residues. Germline CDR1 and CDR2: LGHNA and YSLEER. In nucleotides, the CDR3 is TGCGCCAGCAGCCAAGATCTACTAGCAGAGACCCAGTACTTC. Protein: CASSQDLLAETQYF.

This clone was detected only once. The V call is TRBV5-5, the J call TRBJ2-7; 7 bases are a match to TRBD1. V shed 5 bases, J shed 2 bases, and the junction held 16 bases outside the gene matches. Germline V gene data show CDR1 as SGHKS and CDR2 as YYEKEE (reference sequence). This CDR3 has 17 residues. CDR3 nucleotides: TGTGCCAGCAGAGCGCCCCCATCAGGGACAGCTGCCTACGAGCAGTACTTC. As protein: CASRAPPSGTAAYEQYF.

The gene calls are TRBV9 and TRBJ2-7; TRBD2 might be the D (6 bases). Trimming took off 5 bases at V and 2 bases at J, with 11 bases between the two ends. This CDR3 has 13 amino acids. Germline CDR1 and CDR2: SGDLS and YYNGEE. Here the CDR3 reads CASSGRQTYEQYF. The CDR3 DNA reads TGTGCCAGCAGTGGGAGGCAAACCTACGAGCAGTACTTC.

The chain uses TRBV28 and TRBJ2-7, with 8 bases aligning to TRBD2. Germline V gene data show CDR1 as MDHEN and CDR2 as SYDVKM. V dropped 5 bases and J dropped 0; count of bases not matched to a gene: 12. The CDR3 extends over 17 amino acids. CDR3 in amino acids: CASSPPLGGRYSYEQYF. In DNA, the CDR3 is TGTGCCAGCAGTCCACCCCTAGGCGGGAGGTACTCCTACGAGCAGTACTTC.

V and J are TRBV2 and TRBJ2-1, with 13 positions matching TRBD2. The CDR3 loop spans 16 amino acids. The germline gives CDR1 SNHLY, CDR2 FYNNEI. J lost 10 bases, V lost 6 bases, and 12 bases had no gene match. The CDR3 nucleotides read TGTGCCAGCAGCGGATCCCGGACTAGCGGGAGTCGCGAGCAGTTCTTC. Its translation is CASSGSRTSGSREQFF.

The chain has TRBV6-5 and TRBJ1-1, with a tentative D call TRBD1 (5 bases). Germline loops: CDR1 MNHEY, CDR2 SVGAGI. The CDR3 has 15 amino acids. The ends were cut back, 4 bases at V and 4 bases at J, with 16 bases in the middle. The CDR3 DNA follows: TGTGCCAGCAGTTTGGGGCCTAACCTTGCCACTGAAGCTTTCTTT. It is translated as CASSLGPNLATEAFF.

The gene calls are TRBV6-5 and TRBJ1-1; TRBD1 agrees at 11 bases. The ends lost 6 bases at V and 3 bases at J; junction bases unmatched: 6. CDR1 is MNHEY and CDR2 is SVGAGI in the germline V gene. The CDR3 spans 15 residues. The CDR3 DNA reads as TGTGCCAGCAGAATCGGACAGGGGGCCTACACTGAAGCTTTCTTT. It is translated as CASRIGQGAYTEAFF.

The rearrangement links TRBV2 to TRBJ2-1; 13 bases agree with TRBD2. The V and J ends lost 6 bases and 6 bases, in that order; junction bases with no gene match: 11. The CDR3 totals 17 residues. Germline loops: CDR1 SNHLY, CDR2 FYNNEI. CDR3 DNA sequence: TGTGCCAGCAGGGGACGGACTAGCGGGAGAGGGGGCAATGAGCAGTTCTTC. It encodes CASRGRTSGRGGNEQFF.

The chain joins TRBV12-5 to TRBJ2-1, with TRBD2 identical over 7 bases. Trimming cost V 1 base and J 7 bases; bases outside gene matches: 10. The CDR3 extends over 16 amino acids. CDR1 is LGHNT, CDR2 FRNRAP, per germline. CDR3 protein: CASGLGEGLAWNEQFF. The CDR3 DNA reads TGTGCTAGTGGTTTGGGGGAGGGCCTAGCGTGGAATGAGCAGTTCTTC. Full variable domain (rest looked up from reference TRBV12-5 and TRBJ2-1): DARVTQTPRHKVTEMGQEVTMRCQPILGHNTVFWYRQTMMQGLELLAYFRNRAPLDDSGMPKDRFSAEMPDATLATLKIQPSEPRDSAVYFCASGLGEGLAWNEQFFGPGTRLTVL.

The chain has TRBV4-2 and TRBJ2-2, with D uncertain. The CDR3 totals 16 residues. Germline CDR1 and CDR2: LGHNA and YNFKEQ. V was clipped by 2 bases and J by 4 bases, with 14 bases between them. The CDR3 DNA is TGTGCCAGCAGCCAAAAGCGAGACGTAGCCACCGGGGAGCTGTTTTTT. Its protein is CASSQKRDVATGELFF.